Below, one T cell receptor beta chain is given with its context. The data were taken from a study of blood T cells in healthy people across ages. For the study at large: With template switching, about one barcoded beta molecule was captured per two T cells.

Healthy Caucasians from Russia aged 6 to 90 served as donors. With a J-beta primer mix and a sample-barcoded 5' primer, a second PCR ran about 7 to 12 cycles. Each TCR beta cDNA got a 12-nucleotide random molecular identifier. MiXCR, run by TCRdb on the 5' RACE reads, gives a single entry per CDR3 protein. In the table there are over 1,500,000 distinct CDR3 sequences, around 48% of which are singletons. Germline-derived CDR1 and CDR2 are SNHLY and FYNNEI. V was clipped by 4 bases and J by 2 bases, with 17 bases between them. The length of the CDR3 is 16 residues. The V gene is TRBV2, the J gene TRBJ2-5; tentatively, D is TRBD1 (7 bases). This sequence was found in a woman between 40 and 50 years old in good health. Sequenced material: blood. The DNA of the CDR3 is TGTGCCAGCAGTGTGGAAGGAGGGGGCCTACAAGAGACCCAGTACTTC. Amino acid sequence: CASSVEGGGLQETQYF.